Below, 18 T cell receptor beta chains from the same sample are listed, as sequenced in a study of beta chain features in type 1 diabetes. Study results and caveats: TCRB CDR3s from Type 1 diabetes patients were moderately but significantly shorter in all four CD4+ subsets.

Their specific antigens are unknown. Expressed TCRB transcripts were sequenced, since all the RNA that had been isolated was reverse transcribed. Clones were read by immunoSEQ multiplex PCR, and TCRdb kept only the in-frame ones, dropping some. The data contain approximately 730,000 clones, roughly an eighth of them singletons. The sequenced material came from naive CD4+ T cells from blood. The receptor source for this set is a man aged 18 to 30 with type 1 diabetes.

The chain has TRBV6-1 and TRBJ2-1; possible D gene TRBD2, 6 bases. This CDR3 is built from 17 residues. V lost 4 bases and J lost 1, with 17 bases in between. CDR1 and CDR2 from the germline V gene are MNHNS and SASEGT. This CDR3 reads CASSGRGGSSSYNEQFF. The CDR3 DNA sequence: TGTGCCAGCAGTGGCCGTGGGGGGTCCTCGTCCTACAATGAGCAGTTCTTC.

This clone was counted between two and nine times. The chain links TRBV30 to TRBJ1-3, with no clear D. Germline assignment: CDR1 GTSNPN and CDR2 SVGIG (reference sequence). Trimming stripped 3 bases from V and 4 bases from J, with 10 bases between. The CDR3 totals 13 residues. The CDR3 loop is CAWRLGSGNTIYF. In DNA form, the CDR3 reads TGTGCCTGGAGATTGGGATCCGGAAACACCATATATTTT.

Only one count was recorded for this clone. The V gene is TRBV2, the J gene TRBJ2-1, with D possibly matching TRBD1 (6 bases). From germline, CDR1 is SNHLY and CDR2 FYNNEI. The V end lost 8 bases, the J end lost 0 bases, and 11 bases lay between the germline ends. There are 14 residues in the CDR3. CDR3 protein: CASRQASSYNEQFF. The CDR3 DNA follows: TGTGCCAGCCGACAGGCGAGCTCCTACAATGAGCAGTTCTTC.

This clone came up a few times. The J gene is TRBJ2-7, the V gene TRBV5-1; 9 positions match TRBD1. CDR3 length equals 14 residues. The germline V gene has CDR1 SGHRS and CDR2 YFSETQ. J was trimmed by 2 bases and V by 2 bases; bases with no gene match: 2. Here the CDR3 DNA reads TGCGCCAGCAGCTTTAGGACAGGGGCCTACGAGCAGTACTTC. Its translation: CASSFRTGAYEQYF.

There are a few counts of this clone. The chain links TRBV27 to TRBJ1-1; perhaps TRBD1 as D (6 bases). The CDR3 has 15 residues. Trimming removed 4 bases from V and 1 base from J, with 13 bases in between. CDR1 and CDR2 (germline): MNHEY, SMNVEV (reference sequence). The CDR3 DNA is TGTGCCAGCAGTTCCTGGACAGTAGGGAACACTGAAGCTTTCTTT. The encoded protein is CASSSWTVGNTEAFF.

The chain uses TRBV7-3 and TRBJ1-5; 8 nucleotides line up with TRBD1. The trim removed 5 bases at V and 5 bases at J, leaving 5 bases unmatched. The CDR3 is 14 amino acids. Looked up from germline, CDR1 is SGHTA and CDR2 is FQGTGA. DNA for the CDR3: TGTGCCAGCAGCGCTTCAGGGGGCCATCAGCCCCAGCATTTT. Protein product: CASSASGGHQPQHF.

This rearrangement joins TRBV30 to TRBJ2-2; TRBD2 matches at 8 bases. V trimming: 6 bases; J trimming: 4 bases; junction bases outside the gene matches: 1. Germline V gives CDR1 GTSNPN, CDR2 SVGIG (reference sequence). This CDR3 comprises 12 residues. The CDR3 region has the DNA TGTGCCTGCGGGGGGGCCACCGGGGAGCTGTTTTTT. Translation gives CACGGATGELFF.

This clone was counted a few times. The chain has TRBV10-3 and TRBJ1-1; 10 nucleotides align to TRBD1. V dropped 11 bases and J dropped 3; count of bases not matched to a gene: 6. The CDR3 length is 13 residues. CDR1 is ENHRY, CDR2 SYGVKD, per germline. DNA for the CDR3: TGTGCCGTAGCCGGGACAGGGGACACTGAAGCTTTCTTT. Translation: CAVAGTGDTEAFF.

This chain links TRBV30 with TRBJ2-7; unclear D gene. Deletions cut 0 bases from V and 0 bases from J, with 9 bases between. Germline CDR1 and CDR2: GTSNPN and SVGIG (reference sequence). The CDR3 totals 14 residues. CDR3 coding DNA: TGTGCCTGGAGTGTACGGATCGACTCCTACGAGCAGTACTTC. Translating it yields CAWSVRIDSYEQYF.

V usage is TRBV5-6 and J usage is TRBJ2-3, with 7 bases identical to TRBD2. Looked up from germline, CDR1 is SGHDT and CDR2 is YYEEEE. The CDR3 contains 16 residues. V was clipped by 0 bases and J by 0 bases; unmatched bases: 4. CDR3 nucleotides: TGTGCCAGCAGCTTGGCTTCGGGGGGTAGCACAGATACGCAGTATTTT. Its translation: CASSLASGGSTDTQYF.

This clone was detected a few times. The CDR3 spells CASSPPPVGSQPQHF. The CDR3 DNA sequence: TGTGCCAGCAGCCCGCCGCCTGTCGGTAGTCAGCCCCAGCATTTT. V gene TRBV16 combines with J gene TRBJ1-5; no reliable D call. CDR1 is KGHSY, CDR2 FQNENV, per germline. The V end was cut by 4 bases, the J end by 6 bases, with 16 bases between. There are 15 residues in the CDR3.

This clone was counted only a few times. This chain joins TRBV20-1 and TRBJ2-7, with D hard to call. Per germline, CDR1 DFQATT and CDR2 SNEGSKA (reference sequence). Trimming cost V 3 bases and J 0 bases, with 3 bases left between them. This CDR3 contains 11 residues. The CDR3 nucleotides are TGCAGTGCTAGGTTCTCCTACGAGCAGTACTTC. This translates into CSARFSYEQYF.

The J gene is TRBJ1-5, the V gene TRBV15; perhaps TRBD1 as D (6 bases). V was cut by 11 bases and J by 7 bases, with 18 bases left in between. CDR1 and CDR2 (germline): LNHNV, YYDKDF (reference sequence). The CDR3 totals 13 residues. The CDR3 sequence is CASTGSGGQPQHF. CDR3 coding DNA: TGTGCCTCAACAGGGTCCGGCGGACAGCCCCAGCATTTT. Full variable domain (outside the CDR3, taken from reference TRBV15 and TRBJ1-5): DAMVIQNPRYQVTQFGKPVTLSCSQTLNHNVMYWYQQKSSQAPKLLFHYYDKDFNNEADTPDNFQSRRPNTSFCFLDIRSPGLGDTAMYLCASTGSGGQPQHFGDGTRLSIL.

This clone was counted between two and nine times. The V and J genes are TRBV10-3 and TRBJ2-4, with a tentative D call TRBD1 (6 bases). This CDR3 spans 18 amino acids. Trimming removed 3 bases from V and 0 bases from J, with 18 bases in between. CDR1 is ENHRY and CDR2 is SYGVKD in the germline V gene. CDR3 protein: CAISESGQTLLAKNIQYF. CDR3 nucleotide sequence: TGTGCCATCAGTGAATCAGGACAGACCCTTCTAGCCAAAAACATTCAGTACTTC.

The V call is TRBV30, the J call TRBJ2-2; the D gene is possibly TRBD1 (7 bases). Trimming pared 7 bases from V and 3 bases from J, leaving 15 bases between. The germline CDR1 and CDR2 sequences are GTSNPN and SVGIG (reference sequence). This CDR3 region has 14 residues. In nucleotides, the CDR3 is TGTGCCTTTAGGGGGGACAGATACACCGGGGAGCTGTTTTTT. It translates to CAFRGDRYTGELFF.

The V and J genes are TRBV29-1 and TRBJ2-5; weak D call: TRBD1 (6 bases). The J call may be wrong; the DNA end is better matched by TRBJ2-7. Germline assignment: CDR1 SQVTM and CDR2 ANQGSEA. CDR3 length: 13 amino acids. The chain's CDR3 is CSVTNRVTYEQYF. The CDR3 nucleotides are TGCAGCGTGACAAACAGGGTTACCTACGAGCAGTACTTC.

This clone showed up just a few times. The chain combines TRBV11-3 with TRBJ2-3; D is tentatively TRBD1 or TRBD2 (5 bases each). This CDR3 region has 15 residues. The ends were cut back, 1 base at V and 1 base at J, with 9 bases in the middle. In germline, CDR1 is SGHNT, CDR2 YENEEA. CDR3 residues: CASSLVGDGTDTQYF. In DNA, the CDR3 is TGTGCCAGCAGCTTAGTCGGGGACGGCACAGATACGCAGTATTTT.

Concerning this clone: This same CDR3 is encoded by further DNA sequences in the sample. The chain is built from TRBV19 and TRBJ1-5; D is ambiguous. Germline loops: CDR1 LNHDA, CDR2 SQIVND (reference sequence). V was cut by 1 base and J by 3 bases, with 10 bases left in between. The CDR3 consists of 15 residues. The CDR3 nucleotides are TGTGCCAGTAGTATAGGATCGCAAATCAATCAGCCCCAGCATTTT. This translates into CASSIGSQINQPQHF.